This TCR beta chain was profiled in a study of OX40 agonist ivuxolimab in advanced cancers. Background for the entire study: The costimulatory receptor OX40 (CD134) was targeted by ivuxolimab, a fully human IgG2 agonistic monoclonal antibody. Of the 52 patients in dose escalation, approximately 20 had hepatocellular carcinoma, approximately 15 had melanoma, 9 had renal cell carcinoma and 9 had head and neck cancer. Intravenous ivuxolimab was administered to patients every 2 weeks at six dose levels: 0.01, 0.1, 0.3, 1.5, 3 and 10 mg/kg. Three dose-escalation patients achieved partial responses, one with hepatocellular carcinoma and two with cutaneous melanoma. In the dose-escalation cohort, approximately 83% of patients were male, and the mean age was 60 years with a range of roughly 20 to 80. The purpose of peripheral TCRbeta sequencing was to test whether ivuxolimab changed TCR sequence diversity and led to clonal T-cell expansion. Patients were allowed to have had prior anti-PD-1, anti-PD-L1 or anti-CTLA-4 therapy, and around 43% of the dose-escalation patients had been treated with checkpoint inhibitors. The paper covers the monotherapy dose-escalation part of the phase I ivuxolimab trial, which included N ≈ 52 patients.

Genomic DNA was isolated from the sorted cells so that the TCRbeta CDR3 region could be sequenced. The immunoSEQ Assay was used for sequencing of TCRbeta CDR3 regions. TCRdb retrieved this table from immuneACCESS and kept in-frame rearrangements only. Not all clones are present; in checked studies, unresolved V genes account for under half, and no reason is known for the remainder. The sample table lists some 140,000 clones, about nine tenths of them with a count of one. Together, the top ten hold 1.1% of the sample. From a lookup of the germline V gene, CDR1 and CDR2 are SGHTA and FQGNSA. Reading from cysteine to phenylalanine, the CDR3 counts 14 amino acids. The retained sequence is limited to the CDR3, 42 bases, with the frame set at the first base. Trimming leaves V shorter by 4 bases and J shorter by 6 bases, with the junction holding 3 bases beyond the gene matches. About this clone: Its antigen remains unidentified. Base quality data are lacking; no much larger clone is found one base away.

What the work shows at the level of the full study, not this receptor alone: In the 0.1-3.0 mg/kg groups, partial responders had among the lowest normalized peripheral clonal expansion, particularly in CD8+ T cells. Low levels of normalized T-cell clonal expansion were also seen in some patients who did not respond. After ivuxolimab, more expanded clones were found on average in CD8+ T cells than in CD4+ T cells. At doses of 0.1 to 3.0 mg/kg, clonal expansion of both CD4+ and CD8+ blood T cells was observed from baseline to week 6. The antigen specificity of the clonally expanded peripheral T cells was not determined.

The trial excluded patients who had a history of autoimmune disease or were on systemic immunosuppression. Peripheral blood for TCR sequencing was collected from all dose cohorts at baseline, on cycle 4 day 1, and on cycle 7 day 1. The samples were taken from a phase I, first-in-human, multicenter, open-label dose-escalation trial of ivuxolimab. The trial enrolled adults with locally advanced or metastatic head and neck squamous cell, hepatocellular, melanoma or renal cell carcinoma. Before TCR sequencing, CD4+ and CD8+ T cells were separately sorted from peripheral blood. The TCR originated in an adult with an advanced solid tumor such as melanoma, head and neck, liver or kidney cancer. This receptor chain uses TRBV7-2 and TRBJ1-4, with 9 bases aligning to TRBD1. This specimen was CD4+ or CD8+ T cells sorted from blood, taken in a trial of the OX40 agonist ivuxolimab. The CDR3 here reads CASSSTGGYEKLFF. Read as DNA, the sequence is TGTGCCAGCAGCTCGACAGGGGGGTATGAAAAACTGTTTTTT.